This TCR beta chain was recorded in a study of T cell responses to AZD1222 COVID-19 vaccine. Findings of the study overall: Repertoire collection took place solely once the T cell response had peaked.

The repertoire was sequenced with immunoSEQ multiplex PCR; TCRdb's copy has only in-frame clones and lacks some. Among under 150,000 clones, approximately 87% were seen once, and the ten largest hold 1.5% to 2%. Germline lookup yields CDR1 MDHEN and CDR2 SYDVKM. The CDR3 extends over 14 amino acids. V was pared by 3 bases and J by 1 base, with 9 bases between. In the case of this clone: The antigen is not known. Additional DNA sequences in this sample encode the identical CDR3.

J is TRBJ1-1 and V is TRBV28; tentatively, D is TRBD1 (5 bases). The sequence derives from an adult who received the AZD1222 COVID-19 vaccine. Source: peripheral blood, taken 28 days after the second AZD1222 dose. CDR3 sequence: CASSLSDRNTEAFF. The CDR3 DNA reads as TGTGCCAGCAGTTTGTCTGACAGGAACACTGAAGCTTTCTTT.